This T cell receptor beta chain was sequenced in a study of Ad26.COV2.S vaccination and SARS-CoV-2 variants. The method was immunoSEQ multiplex PCR; TCRdb's version includes in-frame clones alone and lacks a portion of them. The top ten clones hold around 5.5% of a sample with 300,000 to 350,000 clones, 75% to 90% of them seen once. As to treatment: about 20 received Ad26.COV2.S at low or high dose, single or two shots; 5 received placebo; per-sample allocation not given. The investigators took samples on day 63 after the first vaccine or placebo injection. In Boston, an adult donor aged 18-55 years took part. The CDR3 consists of 14 residues. CDR1 and CDR2 (germline): SGHRS, YFSETQ. Trimming at V came to 4 bases and at J to 4 bases, leaving 5 bases not matched to a gene.

The clonotype originates from a person between 18 and 65 years old who received the Ad26.COV2.S COVID-19 vaccine or a placebo. Material: peripheral blood, obtained in a trial of Ad26.COV2.S vaccine versus placebo. The chain uses TRBV5-1 and TRBJ1-2; 9 bases fit TRBD1. The CDR3 nucleotides are TGCGCCAGCAGCCTCGGACAGGGGAGCTATGGCTACACCTTC. Translation gives CASSLGQGSYGYTF. The full variable domain, rest sourced from reference TRBV5-1 and TRBJ1-2, is KAGVTQTPRYLIKTRGQQVTLSCSPISGHRSVSWYQQTPGQGLQFLFEYFSETQRNKGNFPGRFSGRQFSNSRSEMNVSTLELGDSALYLCASSLGQGSYGYTFGSGTRLTVV.